The 5 T cell receptor beta chains below all came from one sample that was sequenced in a study of siplizumab effects on memory and regulatory T cells. Sequencing was performed with immunoSEQ multiplex PCR; in TCRdb, only in-frame clones are kept and a portion is missing. The data hold about 120,000 clones, with roughly 93% observed a single time. The specimen was non-Treg CD4+ T cells sorted from blood. Receptors were obtained from a human donor in good health.

V gene TRBV10-3 combines with J gene TRBJ1-1; D is undetermined. The CDR3 has 13 amino acids. Germline values: CDR1 ENHRY, CDR2 SYGVKD. CDR3 DNA sequence: TGTGCGATGGAGAGGGTATTGAACACTGAAGCTTTCTTT. Protein: CAMERVLNTEAFF.

V usage is TRBV6-5 and J usage is TRBJ1-5; 7 nucleotides match TRBD1. The germline V gene has CDR1 MNHEY and CDR2 SVGAGI. This CDR3 has 15 amino acids. J was trimmed by 4 bases and V by 2 bases; bases with no gene match: 5. This chain's CDR3 is CASSYANRGNQPQHF. DNA of the CDR3: TGTGCCAGCAGTTACGCCAACAGGGGAAATCAGCCCCAGCATTTT.

V gene TRBV5-3 combines with J gene TRBJ2-7; TRBD2 might be the D (6 bases). Being an ORF, TRBV5-3 has a function that is uncertain. Trimming pared 1 base from V and 3 bases from J, leaving 14 bases between. The CDR3 totals 15 residues. In DNA form, the CDR3 reads TGTGCCAGAAGCTTGTTCTGGGACTGTCGCTACGAGCAGTACTTC. This sequence encodes CARSLFWDCRYEQYF.

The genes are TRBV19 and TRBJ1-1, with D possibly matching TRBD1 (5 bases). V was clipped by 10 bases and J by 3 bases, with 9 bases between them. Germline CDR1 and CDR2: LNHDA and SQIVND (reference sequence). The CDR3 is 11 amino acids. CDR3 loop: CAIHRYTEAFF. For the CDR3, the DNA is TGTGCCATCCACAGGTACACTGAAGCTTTCTTT.

The chain combines TRBV12-5 with TRBJ1-5; D is unclear. Germline lookup yields CDR1 LGHNT and CDR2 FRNRAP. Trimming pared 2 bases from V and 5 bases from J, leaving 4 bases between. The CDR3 has 12 amino acids. CDR3 DNA: TGTGCTAGTGGTTTGATTGATCAGCCCCAGCATTTT. Residues: CASGLIDQPQHF.